The next 4 T cell receptor beta chains were all read from a single sample in a study of OX40 agonist ivuxolimab in advanced cancers. Assay: immunoSEQ multiplex PCR; the TCRdb copy retains only in-frame clones and omits some. The sample has roughly 98,000 clones; just under 85% are singletons. The source material was CD4+ or CD8+ T cells sorted from blood, sampled in a trial of the OX40 agonist ivuxolimab. The receptors come from an adult with an advanced solid tumor such as melanoma, head and neck, liver or kidney cancer.

The chain uses TRBV28 and TRBJ2-2, with D tentatively TRBD2 (6 bases). This CDR3 is 15 amino acids long. Germline CDR1 MDHEN, CDR2 SYDVKM. V dropped 5 bases and J dropped 4 bases, with 14 bases sitting between them. This CDR3 reads CASSPGVYGTGELFF. The CDR3, as DNA: TGTGCCAGCAGTCCGGGGGTTTATGGCACCGGGGAGCTGTTTTTT.

The J gene is TRBJ2-1, the V gene TRBV6-6; D possibly corresponds to TRBD1 (6 bases). The germline gives CDR1 MNHNY, CDR2 SVGAGI (reference sequence). This CDR3 is built from 15 residues. The ends were cut back, 0 bases at V and 5 bases at J, with 11 bases in the middle. The CDR3 DNA reads as TGTGCCAGCAGTTACTCGGTAAACAGGGACAATGAGCAGTTCTTC. This translates into CASSYSVNRDNEQFF.

The chain is built from TRBV7-2 and TRBJ2-5, with D perhaps matching TRBD1 (5 bases). V lost 1 base, J lost 1 base, and 7 bases lay in between. Looked up from germline, CDR1 is SGHTA and CDR2 is FQGNSA. The CDR3 loop spans 14 amino acids. CDR3 sequence: CASSLGQIQETQYF. The CDR3 coding sequence is TGTGCCAGCAGCTTAGGACAGATCCAAGAGACCCAGTACTTC.

This sequence joins TRBV10-3 and TRBJ2-5, with TRBD2 matching over 9 bases. Germline-derived CDR1 and CDR2 are ENHRY and SYGVKD. CDR3 size: 13 residues. The ends lost 10 bases at V and 3 bases at J; junction bases unmatched: 6. The CDR3 region has the DNA TGTGCCACCTGGAGCGGGAGGAAAGAGACCCAGTACTTC. It translates to CATWSGRKETQYF.